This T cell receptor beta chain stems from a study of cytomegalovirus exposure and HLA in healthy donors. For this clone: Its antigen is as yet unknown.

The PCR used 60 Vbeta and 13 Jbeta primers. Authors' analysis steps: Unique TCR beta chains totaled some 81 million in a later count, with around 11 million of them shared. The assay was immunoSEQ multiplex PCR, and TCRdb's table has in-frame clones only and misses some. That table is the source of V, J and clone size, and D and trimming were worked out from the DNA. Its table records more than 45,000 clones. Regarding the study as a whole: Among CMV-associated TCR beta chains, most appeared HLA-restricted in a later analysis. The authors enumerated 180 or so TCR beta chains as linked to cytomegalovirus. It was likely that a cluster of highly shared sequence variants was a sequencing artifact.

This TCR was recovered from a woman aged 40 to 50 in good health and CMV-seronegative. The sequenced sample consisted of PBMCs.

The DNA of the CDR3 is TGCGCCAGCAGCCCTCAGGCTAGCGGGATGGCGAATGAGCAGTTCTTC. Its translation is CASSPQASGMANEQFF. The chain recombines TRBV5-1 with TRBJ2-1; 9 positions agree with TRBD2. The CDR3 loop spans 16 amino acids. With V trimmed by 4 bases and J by 7 bases, 12 bases remained unmatched. The V gene's germline CDR1 is SGHRS and CDR2 YFSETQ.